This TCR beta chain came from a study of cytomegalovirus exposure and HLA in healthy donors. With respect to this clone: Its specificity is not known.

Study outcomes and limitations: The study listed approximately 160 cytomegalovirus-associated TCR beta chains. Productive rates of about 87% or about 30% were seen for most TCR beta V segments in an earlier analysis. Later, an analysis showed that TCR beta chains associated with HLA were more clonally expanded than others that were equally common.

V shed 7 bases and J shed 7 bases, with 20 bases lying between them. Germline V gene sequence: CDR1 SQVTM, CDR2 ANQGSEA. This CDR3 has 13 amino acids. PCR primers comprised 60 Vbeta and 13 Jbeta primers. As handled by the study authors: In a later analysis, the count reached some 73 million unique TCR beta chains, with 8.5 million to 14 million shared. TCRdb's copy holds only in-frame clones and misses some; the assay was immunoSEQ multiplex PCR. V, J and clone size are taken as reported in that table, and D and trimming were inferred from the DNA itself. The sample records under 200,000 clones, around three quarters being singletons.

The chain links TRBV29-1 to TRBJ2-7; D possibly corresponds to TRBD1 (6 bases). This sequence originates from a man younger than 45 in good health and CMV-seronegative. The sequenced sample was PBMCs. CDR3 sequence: CSAARGHPWEQYF. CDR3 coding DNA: TGCAGCGCCGCGAGGGGACACCCTTGGGAGCAGTACTTC.